Listed below are T cell receptor beta chains from one sample, sequenced in a study of T cell responses to AZD1222 COVID-19 vaccine. Only in-frame clones appear in the TCRdb table, and some are missing; sequencing was by immunoSEQ multiplex PCR. In the table there are fewer than 200,000 clones, roughly 89% of which are singletons. Sequenced material: peripheral blood, taken 28 days after the second AZD1222 dose. These receptors were taken from an adult who received the AZD1222 COVID-19 vaccine. CDR3s leave out the opening cysteine and the closing phenylalanine or tryptophan.

j_call v_call cdr3_aa
TRBJ2-1 TRBV7-2 ASSSPGLAVYNEQF
TRBJ1-2 TRBV5-4 ASSGQNYGYT
TRBJ2-3 TRBV19 ASSIGGTQY
TRBJ2-1 TRBV2 ASSPSGGAYNEQF
TRBJ1-3 TRBV4-1 ASSQDGAGGNTIY
TRBJ1-1 TRBV11-3 ASSLGSNTEAF
TRBJ1-4 TRBV5-6 ASSLRGAKEKLF
TRBJ1-6 TRBV5-4 ASRVGDNSPLH
TRBJ2-3 TRBV7-2 ASSLSPGAGDTQY
TRBJ1-2 TRBV30 AYSLKDGYT
TRBJ1-2 TRBV7-9 ASTLSDRGYGYT
TRBJ1-1 TRBV18 ASSEKQGSGTEAF
TRBJ2-3 TRBV19 ASSSRPRTADTQY
TRBJ1-1 TRBV12-3/TRBV12-4 ASRAEGEAF
TRBJ1-5 TRBV19 ASSIRQGARANQPQH
TRBJ1-2 TRBV6-5 ASSYADRKGYT
TRBJ1-4 TRBV6-5 ASRASGNEKLF
TRBJ1-1 TRBV6-5 ASSYSAVAAYTEAF